The clone carrying this T cell receptor (beta chain) was seen a few times. Using immunoSEQ multiplex PCR, the repertoire was profiled, and TCRdb retains in-frame clones only, with some absent. Among approximately 360,000 clones listed, under 85% were seen once. The CDR3 has 12 residues. Germline CDR1 and CDR2: LGHDT and YNNKEL (reference sequence). The V gene lost 1 base and the J gene lost 3 bases, with 4 bases spanning the gap. This specimen belongs to a study of blood T cell repertoires in COVID-19. About the study: Samples of COVID-19 (acute and convalescent) were obtained from the United States, Italy and Spain. Nucleic acid was either cDNA or gDNA, and it came from T cells, B-cell-depleted T cells, or PBMCs.

The chain has TRBV3-1 (or the pseudogene TRBV3-2) and TRBJ2-7; D unclear. The source material was PBMCs or T cells enriched from blood (not recorded which). This clonotype was obtained from a woman aged 45-59 years who had recovered from COVID-19. The CDR3 region is CASSQGLYEQYF. In DNA form, the CDR3 reads TGTGCCAGCAGCCAAGGACTCTACGAGCAGTACTTC.